This T cell receptor (beta chain) was sequenced for a study of metastatic and nonmetastatic thyroid tumors. Study in general: Comparison of repertoires was carried out across blood and tumor or nodule tissue from malignant and benign thyroid patients.

Methods used by the authors: Clinicopathological groups supplied CDR3 differences that were used to build a distant-metastasis classifier for papillary thyroid cancer. TCRdb reprocessed the PCR reads via MiXCR. None of the V and J calls come from the authors' own analysis; TCRdb made them. The sample yields thousands of clones, 25% to 30% seen once. The CDR3 totals 18 residues. V shed 5 bases and J 0 bases; nucleotides not matched to a gene: 10. As regards this clone: Its antigen is still unknown.

None of the patients had undergone any treatment ahead of thyroid surgery. Points from the study as a whole: Reported TCR beta diversity, measured in blood and tumor, was significantly higher for malignant thyroid tumors than for benign nodules.

The sample taken for sequencing was adjacent normal tissue. This clonotype was sampled from a female donor with papillary thyroid cancer or a benign thyroid nodule (not recorded which). Some clones in this sample may be carry-over from other donors' samples. The genes are TRBV12-3 or TRBV12-4 and TRBJ2-7; 13 nucleotides match TRBD2. In DNA, the CDR3 is TGTGCCAGCAGTCCTGGACTAGCGGGGGCGTCTAGCTCCTACGAGCAGTACTTC. Translating it yields CASSPGLAGASSSYEQYF.